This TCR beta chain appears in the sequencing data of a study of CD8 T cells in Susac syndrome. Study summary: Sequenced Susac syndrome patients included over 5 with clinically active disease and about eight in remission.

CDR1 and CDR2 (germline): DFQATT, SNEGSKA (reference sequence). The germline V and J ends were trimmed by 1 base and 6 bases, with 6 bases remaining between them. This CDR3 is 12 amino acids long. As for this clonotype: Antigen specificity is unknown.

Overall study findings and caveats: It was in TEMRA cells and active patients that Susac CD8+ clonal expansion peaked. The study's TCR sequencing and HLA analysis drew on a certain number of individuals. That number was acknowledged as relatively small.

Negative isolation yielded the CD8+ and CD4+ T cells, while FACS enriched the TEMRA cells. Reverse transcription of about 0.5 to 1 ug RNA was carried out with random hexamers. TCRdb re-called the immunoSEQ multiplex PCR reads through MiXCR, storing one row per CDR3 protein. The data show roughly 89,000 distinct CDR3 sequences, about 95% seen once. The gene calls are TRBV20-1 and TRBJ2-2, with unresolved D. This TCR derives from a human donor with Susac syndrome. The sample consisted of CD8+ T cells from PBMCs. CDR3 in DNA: TGCAGTGCTAGAGCCGGGTCCGGGGAGCTGTTTTTT. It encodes CSARAGSGELFF.